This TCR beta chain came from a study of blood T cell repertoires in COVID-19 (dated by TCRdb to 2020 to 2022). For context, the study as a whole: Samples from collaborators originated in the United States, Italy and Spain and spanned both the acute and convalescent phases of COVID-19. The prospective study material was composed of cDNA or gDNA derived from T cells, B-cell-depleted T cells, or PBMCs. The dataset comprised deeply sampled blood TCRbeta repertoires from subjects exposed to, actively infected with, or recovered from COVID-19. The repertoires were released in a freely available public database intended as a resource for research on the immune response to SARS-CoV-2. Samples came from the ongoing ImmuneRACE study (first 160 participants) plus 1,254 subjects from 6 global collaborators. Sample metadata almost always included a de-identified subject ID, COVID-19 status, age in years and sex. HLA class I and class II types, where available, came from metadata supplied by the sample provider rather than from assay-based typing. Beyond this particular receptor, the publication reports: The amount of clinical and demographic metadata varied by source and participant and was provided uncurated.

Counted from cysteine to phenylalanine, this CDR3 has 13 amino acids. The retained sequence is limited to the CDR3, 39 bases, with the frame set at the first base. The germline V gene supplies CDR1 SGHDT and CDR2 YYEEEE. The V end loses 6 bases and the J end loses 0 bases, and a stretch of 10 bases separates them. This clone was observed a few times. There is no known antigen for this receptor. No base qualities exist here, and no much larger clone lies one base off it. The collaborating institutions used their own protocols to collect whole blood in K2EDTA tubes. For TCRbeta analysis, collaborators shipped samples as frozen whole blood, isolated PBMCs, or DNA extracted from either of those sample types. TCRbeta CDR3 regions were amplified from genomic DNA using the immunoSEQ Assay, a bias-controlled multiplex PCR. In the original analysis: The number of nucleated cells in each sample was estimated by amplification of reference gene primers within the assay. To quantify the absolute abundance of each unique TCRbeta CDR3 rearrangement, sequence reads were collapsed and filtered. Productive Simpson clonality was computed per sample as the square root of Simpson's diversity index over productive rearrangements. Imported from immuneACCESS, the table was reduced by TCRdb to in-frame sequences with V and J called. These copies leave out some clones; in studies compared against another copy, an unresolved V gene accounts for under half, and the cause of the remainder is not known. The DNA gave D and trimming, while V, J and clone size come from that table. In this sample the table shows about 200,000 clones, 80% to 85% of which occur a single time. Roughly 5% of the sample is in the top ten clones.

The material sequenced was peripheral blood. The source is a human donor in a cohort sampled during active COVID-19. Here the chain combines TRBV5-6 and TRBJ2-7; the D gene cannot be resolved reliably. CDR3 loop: CASKAESSYEQYF. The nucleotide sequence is TGTGCCAGCAAGGCGGAAAGCTCCTACGAGCAGTACTTC.